The 5 T cell receptor beta chains given below trace back to one sample, sequenced in a study of control samples from healthy donors and cancer patients. Some clones are missing from TCRdb's copy, which holds only in-frame ones; the method was immunoSEQ multiplex PCR. Of 8,500 to 11,000 clones detected, roughly 93% appear once; the ten largest clones hold about a fifth. Sequenced material: PBMCs. These receptors came from a man in his fifties or sixties with colorectal cancer.

The chain couples TRBV28 to TRBJ2-3; 7 bases are a match to TRBD1. After removal of 3 bases from V and 0 bases from J, the junction contained 9 bases not matched to a gene. Germline values: CDR1 MDHEN, CDR2 SYDVKM. The CDR3 contains 17 residues. The CDR3 DNA sequence: TGTGCCAGCAGTTTCACCTGGACAGGCCGGAGCACAGATACGCAGTATTTT. Encoded protein: CASSFTWTGRSTDTQYF.

CDR3 DNA: TGTGCCAGCTCACCATTCCTAAGCCAAAGCTCCTACAATGAGCAGTTCTTC. It specifies CASSPFLSQSSYNEQFF. The rearrangement links TRBV18 to TRBJ2-1; D ambiguous. Trimming pared 2 bases from V and 0 bases from J, leaving 14 bases between. CDR3 length equals 17 residues. Germline lookup yields CDR1 KGHSH and CDR2 LQKENI.

The chain links TRBV28 to TRBJ1-1; 8 bases align to TRBD1. The CDR3 has 14 residues. In germline, CDR1 is MDHEN, CDR2 SYDVKM. Trimming took 6 bases from V and 9 from J; bases not matched to a gene: 12. Written as DNA, the CDR3 is TGTGCCAGCAGCCTTGGACAGGGCCCTTTACAAGCTTTCTTT. Amino acid sequence: CASSLGQGPLQAFF.

The gene calls are TRBV7-3 and TRBJ1-1, with D possibly matching TRBD1 (6 bases). The CDR3 runs to 16 residues. The V end lost 1 base, the J end lost 2 bases, and 14 bases lay between the germline ends. Germline V gene lookup returns CDR1 SGHTA and CDR2 FQGTGA. The CDR3 reads CASSLNGIGGNTEAFF. The CDR3 nucleotides are TGTGCCAGCAGCTTAAACGGTATAGGGGGTAACACTGAAGCTTTCTTT.

This chain connects TRBV24-1 to TRBJ1-2; maybe TRBD1 (5 bases). The CDR3 has 13 amino acids. The germline gives CDR1 KGHDR, CDR2 SFDVKD. Trimming took 6 bases from V and 5 from J, leaving 12 bases between them. CDR3: CATSQGLGYGYTF. The CDR3 coding sequence is TGTGCCACCAGTCAGGGATTAGGATATGGCTACACCTTC.